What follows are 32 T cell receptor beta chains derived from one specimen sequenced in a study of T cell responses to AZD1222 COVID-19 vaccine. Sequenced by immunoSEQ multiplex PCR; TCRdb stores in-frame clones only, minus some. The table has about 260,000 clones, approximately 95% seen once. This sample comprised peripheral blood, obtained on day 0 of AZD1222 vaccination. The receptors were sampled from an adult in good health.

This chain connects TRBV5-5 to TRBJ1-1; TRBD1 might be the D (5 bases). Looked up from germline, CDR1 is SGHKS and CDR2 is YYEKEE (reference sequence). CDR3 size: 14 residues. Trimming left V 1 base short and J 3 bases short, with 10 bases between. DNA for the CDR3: TGTGCCAGCAGCTTGAGGGGCATGGACACTGAAGCTTTCTTT. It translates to CASSLRGMDTEAFF.

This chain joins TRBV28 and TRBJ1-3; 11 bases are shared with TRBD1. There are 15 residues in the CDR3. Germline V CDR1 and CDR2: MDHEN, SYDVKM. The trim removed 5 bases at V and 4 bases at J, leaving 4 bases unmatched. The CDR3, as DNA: TGTGCCAGCAGTAGGGACAGGGGGAACGGAAACACCATATATTTT. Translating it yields CASSRDRGNGNTIYF.

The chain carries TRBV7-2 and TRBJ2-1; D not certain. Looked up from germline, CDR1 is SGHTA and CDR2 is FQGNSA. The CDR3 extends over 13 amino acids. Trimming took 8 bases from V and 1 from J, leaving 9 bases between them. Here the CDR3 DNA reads TGTGCCAGCCGGGCCGCATCCTACAATGAGCAGTTCTTC. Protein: CASRAASYNEQFF. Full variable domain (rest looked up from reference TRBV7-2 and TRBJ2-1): GAGVSQSPSNKVTEKGKDVELRCDPISGHTALYWYRQSLGQGLEFLIYFQGNSAPDKSGLPSDRFSAERTGGSVSTLTIQRTQQEDSAVYLCASRAASYNEQFFGPGTRLTVL.

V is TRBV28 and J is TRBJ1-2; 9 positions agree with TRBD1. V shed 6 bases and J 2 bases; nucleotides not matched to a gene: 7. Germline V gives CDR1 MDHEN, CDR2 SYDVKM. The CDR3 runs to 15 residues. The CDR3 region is CASSSPTGGNYGYTF. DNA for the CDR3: TGTGCCAGCAGCTCCCCGACAGGGGGGAACTATGGCTACACCTTC.

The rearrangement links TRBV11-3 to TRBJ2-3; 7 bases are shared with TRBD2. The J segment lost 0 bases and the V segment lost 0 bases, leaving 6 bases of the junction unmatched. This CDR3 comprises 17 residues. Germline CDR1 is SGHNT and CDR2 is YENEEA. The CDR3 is CASSLEFGGISTDTQYF. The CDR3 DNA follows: TGTGCCAGCAGCTTAGAGTTCGGGGGGATTAGCACAGATACGCAGTATTTT.

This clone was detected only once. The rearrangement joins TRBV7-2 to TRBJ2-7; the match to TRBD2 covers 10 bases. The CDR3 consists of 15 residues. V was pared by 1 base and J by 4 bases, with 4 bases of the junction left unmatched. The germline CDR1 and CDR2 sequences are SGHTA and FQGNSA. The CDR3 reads CASSLDLAGAYEQYF. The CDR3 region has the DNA TGTGCCAGCAGCTTAGACCTAGCGGGGGCGTACGAGCAGTACTTC.

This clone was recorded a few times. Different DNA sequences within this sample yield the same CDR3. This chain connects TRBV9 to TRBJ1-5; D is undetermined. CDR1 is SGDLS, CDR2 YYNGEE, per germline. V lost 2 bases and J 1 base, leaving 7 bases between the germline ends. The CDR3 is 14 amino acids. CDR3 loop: CASSVDGSNQPQHF. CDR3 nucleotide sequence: TGTGCCAGCAGCGTGGACGGAAGCAATCAGCCCCAGCATTTT.

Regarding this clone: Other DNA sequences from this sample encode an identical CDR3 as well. This chain's CDR3 is CASSFQGGNEQFF. CDR3 nucleotide sequence: TGCGCCAGCAGCTTCCAGGGGGGCAATGAGCAGTTCTTC. The chain is built from TRBV5-1 and TRBJ2-1; D is possibly TRBD1 (7 bases). V lost 2 bases to trimming and J lost 6 bases, with 9 bases between them. The CDR3 spans 13 residues. From germline, CDR1 is SGHRS and CDR2 YFSETQ. Supplemented by reference TRBV5-1 and TRBJ2-1, the full variable domain reads KAGVTQTPRYLIKTRGQQVTLSCSPISGHRSVSWYQQTPGQGLQFLFEYFSETQRNKGNFPGRFSGRQFSNSRSEMNVSTLELGDSALYLCASSFQGGNEQFFGPGTRLTVL.

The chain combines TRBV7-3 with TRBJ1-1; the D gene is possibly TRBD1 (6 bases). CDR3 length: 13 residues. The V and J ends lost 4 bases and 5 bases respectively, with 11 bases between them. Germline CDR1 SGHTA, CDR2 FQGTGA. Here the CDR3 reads CASSWNRETEAFF. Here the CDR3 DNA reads TGTGCCAGCAGCTGGAACAGGGAAACTGAAGCTTTCTTT.

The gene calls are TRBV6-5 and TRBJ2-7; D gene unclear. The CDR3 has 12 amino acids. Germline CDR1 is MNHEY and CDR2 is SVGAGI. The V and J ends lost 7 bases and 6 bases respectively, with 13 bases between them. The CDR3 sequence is CASKRGTGEQYF. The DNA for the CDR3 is TGTGCCAGCAAGAGAGGTACGGGCGAGCAGTACTTC.

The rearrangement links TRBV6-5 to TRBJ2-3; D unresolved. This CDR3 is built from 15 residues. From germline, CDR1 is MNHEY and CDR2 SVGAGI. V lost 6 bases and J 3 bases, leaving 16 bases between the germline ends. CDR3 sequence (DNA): TGTGCCAGCAGAGTCACCCGGACGCGGACAGATACGCAGTATTTT. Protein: CASRVTRTRTDTQYF.

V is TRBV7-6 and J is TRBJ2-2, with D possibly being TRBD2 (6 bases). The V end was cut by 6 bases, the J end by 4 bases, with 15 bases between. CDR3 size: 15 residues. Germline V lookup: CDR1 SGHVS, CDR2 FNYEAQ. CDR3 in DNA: TGTGCCAGCAGTCCTCCAGGACTACGCACCGGGGAGCTGTTTTTT. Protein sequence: CASSPPGLRTGELFF.

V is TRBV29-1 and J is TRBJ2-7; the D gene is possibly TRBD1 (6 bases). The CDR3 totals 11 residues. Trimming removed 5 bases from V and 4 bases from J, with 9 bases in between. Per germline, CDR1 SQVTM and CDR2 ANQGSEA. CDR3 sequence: CSVFTGYEQYF. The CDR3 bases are TGCAGCGTTTTTACAGGGTACGAGCAGTACTTC.

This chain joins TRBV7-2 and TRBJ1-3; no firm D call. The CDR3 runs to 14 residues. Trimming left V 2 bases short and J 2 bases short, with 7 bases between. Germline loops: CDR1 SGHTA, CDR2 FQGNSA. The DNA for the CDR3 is TGTGCCAGCAGCTTAAGACGGCCTGGAAACACCATATATTTT. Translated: CASSLRRPGNTIYF. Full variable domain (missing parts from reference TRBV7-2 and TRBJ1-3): GAGVSQSPSNKVTEKGKDVELRCDPISGHTALYWYRQSLGQGLEFLIYFQGNSAPDKSGLPSDRFSAERTGGSVSTLTIQRTQQEDSAVYLCASSLRRPGNTIYFGEGSWLTVV.

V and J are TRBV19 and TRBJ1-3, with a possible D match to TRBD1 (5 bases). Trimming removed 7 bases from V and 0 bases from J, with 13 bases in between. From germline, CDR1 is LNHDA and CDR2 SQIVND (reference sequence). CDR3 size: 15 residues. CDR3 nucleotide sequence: TGTGCCAGTACAGTACGGGGCAGCTCTGGAAACACCATATATTTT. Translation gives CASTVRGSSGNTIYF. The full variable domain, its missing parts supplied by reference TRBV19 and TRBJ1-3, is DGGITQSPKYLFRKEGQNVTLSCEQNLNHDAMYWYRQDPGQGLRLIYYSQIVNDFQKGDIAEGYSVSREKKESFPLTVTSAQKNPTAFYLCASTVRGSSGNTIYFGEGSWLTVV.

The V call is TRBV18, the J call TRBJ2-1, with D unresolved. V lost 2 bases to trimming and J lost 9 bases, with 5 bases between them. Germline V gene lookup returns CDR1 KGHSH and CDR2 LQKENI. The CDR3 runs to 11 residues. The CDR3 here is CASSPKGEQFF. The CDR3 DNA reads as TGTGCCAGCTCACCAAAGGGTGAGCAGTTCTTC.

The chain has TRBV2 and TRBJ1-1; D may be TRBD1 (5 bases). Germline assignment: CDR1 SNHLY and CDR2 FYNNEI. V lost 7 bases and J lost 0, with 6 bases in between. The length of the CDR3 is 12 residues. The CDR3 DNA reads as TGTGCCAGCAACAGGATGAACACTGAAGCTTTCTTT. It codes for CASNRMNTEAFF.

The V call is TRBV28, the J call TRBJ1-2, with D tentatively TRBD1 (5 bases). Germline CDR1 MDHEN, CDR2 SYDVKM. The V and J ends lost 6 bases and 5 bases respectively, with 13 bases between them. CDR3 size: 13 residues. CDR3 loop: CASRMGRSYGYTF. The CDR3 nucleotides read TGTGCCAGCAGAATGGGACGGAGTTATGGCTACACCTTC.

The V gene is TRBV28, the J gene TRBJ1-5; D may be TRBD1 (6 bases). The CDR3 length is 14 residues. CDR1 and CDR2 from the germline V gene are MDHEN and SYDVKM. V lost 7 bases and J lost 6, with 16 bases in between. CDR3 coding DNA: TGTGCCAGCATCGTGGACAGTTCGGGTCAGCCCCAGCATTTT. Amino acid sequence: CASIVDSSGQPQHF.

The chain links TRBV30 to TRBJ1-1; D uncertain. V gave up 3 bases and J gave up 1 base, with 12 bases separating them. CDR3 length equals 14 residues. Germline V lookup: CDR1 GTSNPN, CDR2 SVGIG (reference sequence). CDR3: CAWSPELSNTEAFF. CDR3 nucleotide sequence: TGTGCCTGGAGCCCAGAGTTATCGAACACTGAAGCTTTCTTT.

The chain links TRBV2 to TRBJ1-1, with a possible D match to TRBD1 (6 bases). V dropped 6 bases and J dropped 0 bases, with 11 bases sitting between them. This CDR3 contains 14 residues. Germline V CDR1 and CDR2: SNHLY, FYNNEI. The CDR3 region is CASRGARVNTEAFF. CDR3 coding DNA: TGTGCCAGCAGGGGGGCGAGAGTGAACACTGAAGCTTTCTTT.

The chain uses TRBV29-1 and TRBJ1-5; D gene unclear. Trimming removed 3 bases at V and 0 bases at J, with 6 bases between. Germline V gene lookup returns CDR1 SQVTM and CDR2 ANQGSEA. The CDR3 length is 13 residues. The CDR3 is CSVEYDSNQPQHF. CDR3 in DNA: TGCAGCGTTGAGTACGATAGCAATCAGCCCCAGCATTTT.

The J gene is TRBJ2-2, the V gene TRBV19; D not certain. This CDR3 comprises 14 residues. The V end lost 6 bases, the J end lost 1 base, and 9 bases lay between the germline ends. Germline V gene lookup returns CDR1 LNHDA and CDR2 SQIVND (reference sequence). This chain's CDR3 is CASRSWGNTGELFF. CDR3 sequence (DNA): TGTGCCAGTAGATCGTGGGGGAACACCGGGGAGCTGTTTTTT.

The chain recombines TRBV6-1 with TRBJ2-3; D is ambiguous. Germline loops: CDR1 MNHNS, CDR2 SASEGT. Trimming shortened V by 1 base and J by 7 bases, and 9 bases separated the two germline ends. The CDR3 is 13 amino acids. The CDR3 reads CASSEVFGYTQYF. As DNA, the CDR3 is TGTGCCAGCAGTGAAGTTTTCGGGTATACGCAGTATTTT.

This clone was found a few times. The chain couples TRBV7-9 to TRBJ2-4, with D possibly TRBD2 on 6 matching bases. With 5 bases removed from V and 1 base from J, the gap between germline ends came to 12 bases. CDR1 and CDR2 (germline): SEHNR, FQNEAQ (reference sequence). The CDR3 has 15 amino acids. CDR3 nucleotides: TGTGCCAGCAGCAGATCCGGGGGTGCCAAAAACATTCAGTACTTC. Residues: CASSRSGGAKNIQYF.

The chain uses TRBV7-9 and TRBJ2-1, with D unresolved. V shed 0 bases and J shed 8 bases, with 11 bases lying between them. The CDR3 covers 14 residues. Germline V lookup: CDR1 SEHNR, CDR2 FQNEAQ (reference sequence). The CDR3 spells CASSLAMESYEQFF. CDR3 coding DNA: TGTGCCAGCAGCTTAGCGATGGAGAGCTATGAGCAGTTCTTC.

The CDR3 loop is CASSIKKGYSPLHF. The DNA for the CDR3 is TGTGCCAGCAGTATAAAAAAGGGATATTCACCCCTCCACTTT. This chain joins TRBV28 and TRBJ1-6; D is unclear. V was shortened by 5 bases and J by 8 bases, with 13 bases between the two germline ends. The CDR3 spans 14 residues. The germline CDR1 and CDR2 sequences are MDHEN and SYDVKM.

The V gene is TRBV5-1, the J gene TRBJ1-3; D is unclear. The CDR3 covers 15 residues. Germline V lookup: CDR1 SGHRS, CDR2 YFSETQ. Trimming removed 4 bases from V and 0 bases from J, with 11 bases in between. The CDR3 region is CASSPGRHSGNTIYF. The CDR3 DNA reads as TGCGCCAGCAGCCCCGGGCGTCACTCTGGAAACACCATATATTTT.

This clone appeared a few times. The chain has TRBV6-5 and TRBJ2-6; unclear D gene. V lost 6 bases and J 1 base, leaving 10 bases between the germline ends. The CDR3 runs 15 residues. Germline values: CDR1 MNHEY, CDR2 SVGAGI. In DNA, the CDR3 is TGTGCCAGCAGCCTTATGCTATCTGGGGCCAACGTCCTGACTTTC. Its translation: CASSLMLSGANVLTF.

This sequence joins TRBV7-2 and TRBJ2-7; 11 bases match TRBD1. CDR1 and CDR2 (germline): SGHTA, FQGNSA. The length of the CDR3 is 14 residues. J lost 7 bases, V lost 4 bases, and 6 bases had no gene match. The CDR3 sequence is CASSWTGGTGEQYF. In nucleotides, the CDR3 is TGTGCCAGCAGCTGGACAGGGGGCACGGGAGAGCAGTACTTC.

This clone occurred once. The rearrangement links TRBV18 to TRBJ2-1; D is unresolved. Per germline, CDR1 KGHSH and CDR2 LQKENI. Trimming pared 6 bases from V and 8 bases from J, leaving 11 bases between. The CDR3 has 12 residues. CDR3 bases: TGTGCCAGCTCGCCCCTCGGCGATGAGCAGTTCTTC. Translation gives CASSPLGDEQFF.

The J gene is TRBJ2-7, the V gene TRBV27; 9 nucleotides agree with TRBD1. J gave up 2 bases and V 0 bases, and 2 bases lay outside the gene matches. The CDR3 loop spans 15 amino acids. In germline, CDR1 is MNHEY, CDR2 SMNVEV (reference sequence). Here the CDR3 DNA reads TGTGCCAGCAGTTTATCCGGGACAGGGACCTACGAGCAGTACTTC. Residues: CASSLSGTGTYEQYF.